The 27 T cell receptor beta chains reported below all come from one sample, sequenced in a study of blood T cell repertoires in COVID-19. TCRdb's copy holds only in-frame clones and misses some; the assay was immunoSEQ multiplex PCR. The sample includes approximately 260,000 clones, approximately 86% of them seen just once. Sequencing used peripheral blood. These receptor sequences come from a man aged 18 to 29 with active or convalescent COVID-19.

V and J are TRBV7-7 and TRBJ2-3; no clear D. This CDR3 spans 14 amino acids. Germline V gives CDR1 SSHAT, CDR2 FNYEAQ (reference sequence). V dropped 1 base and J dropped 6 bases, with 11 bases sitting between them. The chain's CDR3 is CASSLGVPGDTQYF. Written as DNA, the CDR3 is TGTGCCAGCAGCTTAGGAGTACCCGGGGATACGCAGTATTTT. The full variable domain, in which reference TRBV7-7 and TRBJ2-3 provide the parts outside the CDR3, is GAGVSQSPRYKVTKRGQDVTLRCDPISSHATLYWYQQALGQGPEFLTYFNYEAQPDKSGLPSDRFSAERPEGSISTLTIQRTEQRDSAMYRCASSLGVPGDTQYFGPGTRLTVL.

This clone was counted between two and nine times. The chain combines TRBV4-1 with TRBJ2-2; D call uncertain. This CDR3 has 15 amino acids. Germline assignment: CDR1 MGHRA and CDR2 YSYEKL. V gave up 2 bases and J gave up 4 bases, with 11 bases separating them. The CDR3 DNA reads as TGCGCCAGCAGCCAAACCCCCCTAGGCACCGGGGAGCTGTTTTTT. Translating it yields CASSQTPLGTGELFF.

The rearrangement uses TRBV6-5 and TRBJ1-1; maybe TRBD1 (6 bases). The V gene's germline CDR1 is MNHEY and CDR2 SVGAGI. Trimming left V 8 bases short and J 0 bases short, with 16 bases between. CDR3 length equals 15 residues. CDR3 amino acids: CASRTGRRMNTEAFF. The DNA for the CDR3 is TGTGCCAGCCGAACAGGGCGGCGAATGAACACTGAAGCTTTCTTT.

The CDR3 region is CASHNTGEQFF. In nucleotides, the CDR3 is TGTGCCAGCCATAATACAGGAGAGCAGTTCTTC. The chain recombines TRBV2 with TRBJ2-1; D possibly corresponds to TRBD1 (5 bases). This CDR3 contains 11 residues. The V and J ends lost 8 bases and 10 bases respectively, with 12 bases between them. Germline CDR1 SNHLY, CDR2 FYNNEI.

The DNA for the CDR3 is TGTGCCAGCAGTGAGCCGGGACAGGGGGTCCGCGAGCAGTACTTC. Its protein is CASSEPGQGVREQYF. The genes are TRBV6-1 and TRBJ2-7; the match to TRBD1 covers 11 bases. Trimming at V came to 3 bases and at J to 6 bases, leaving 7 bases not matched to a gene. The CDR3 is made up of 15 amino acids. CDR1 and CDR2 from the germline V gene are MNHNS and SASEGT.

V gene TRBV6-2 or TRBV6-3 combines with J gene TRBJ2-1; TRBD2 aligns across 9 bases. CDR3 size: 16 residues. Trimming took 2 bases from V and 6 from J; bases not matched to a gene: 8. Germline V gene sequence: CDR1 MNHEY, CDR2 SVGEGT. CDR3 in DNA: TGTGCCAGCAGTTACATCCGCGGGGGGGCCCTCAATGAGCAGTTCTTC. Translating it yields CASSYIRGGALNEQFF.

The rearrangement links TRBV14 to TRBJ2-1; 7 positions match TRBD2. Germline V gives CDR1 SGHDN, CDR2 FVKESK. The V segment lost 1 base and the J segment 0 bases; nucleotides outside the gene matches: 0. The CDR3 covers 15 residues. This chain's CDR3 is CASSQGGSSYNEQFF. The DNA of the CDR3 is TGTGCCAGCAGCCAAGGCGGGAGCTCCTACAATGAGCAGTTCTTC.

The chain recombines TRBV5-4 with TRBJ2-1; 10 bases match TRBD2. V dropped 4 bases and J dropped 9; count of bases not matched to a gene: 13. Germline lookup yields CDR1 SGHNT and CDR2 YYREEE (reference sequence). The CDR3 length is 16 residues. The CDR3 protein is CASSPTRSGGAGEQFF. CDR3 bases: TGTGCCAGCAGCCCGACGAGGAGCGGGGGGGCCGGTGAGCAGTTCTTC. Full variable domain (rest looked up from reference TRBV5-4 and TRBJ2-1): ETGVTQSPTHLIKTRGQQVTLRCSSQSGHNTVSWYQQALGQGPQFIFQYYREEENGRGNFPPRFSGLQFPNYSSELNVNALELDDSALYLCASSPTRSGGAGEQFFGPGTRLTVL.

The chain joins TRBV19 to TRBJ1-2; D gene unclear. Germline-derived CDR1 and CDR2 are LNHDA and SQIVND (reference sequence). This CDR3 has 11 amino acids. V was clipped by 6 bases and J by 3 bases, with 5 bases between them. CDR3 DNA sequence: TGTGCCAGTAGGGCTGACTATGGCTACACCTTC. The encoded protein is CASRADYGYTF.

The genes are TRBV29-1 and TRBJ1-4; 7 nucleotides align to TRBD1. Germline V gene data show CDR1 as SQVTM and CDR2 as ANQGSEA. Trimming cost V 6 bases and J 4 bases; bases outside gene matches: 8. This CDR3 contains 14 residues. The CDR3 DNA follows: TGCAGCGTCCGCAGGGGGGCCCGTAATGAAAAACTGTTTTTT. This gives the protein CSVRRGARNEKLFF.

In the case of this clone: In the same sample, other DNA sequences code for this CDR3. The chain has TRBV27 and TRBJ2-7; a weak D match, TRBD1 (6 bases). Germline V gene data show CDR1 as MNHEY and CDR2 as SMNVEV (reference sequence). This CDR3 has 12 residues. Trimming left V 5 bases short and J 2 bases short, with 7 bases between. Here the CDR3 DNA reads TGTGCCAGCAGTGGGGGCCCCTACGAGCAGTACTTC. As protein: CASSGGPYEQYF.

This chain uses TRBV2 with TRBJ2-3; no firm D call. The CDR3 covers 14 residues. Trimming removed 7 bases from V and 8 bases from J, with 19 bases in between. Per the germline V gene, CDR1 is SNHLY and CDR2 is FYNNEI. The CDR3 nucleotides are TGTGCCAGCATCGACCAGGTCCAACCTGGTACGCAGTATTTT. This sequence encodes CASIDQVQPGTQYF.

V is TRBV6-1 and J is TRBJ1-1; unclear D gene. The CDR3 length is 16 residues. The V and J ends lost 4 bases and 0 bases respectively, with 15 bases between them. Germline CDR1 MNHNS, CDR2 SASEGT. The CDR3 DNA follows: TGTGCCAGCAGTGGACACCGCAAAACCATGAACACTGAAGCTTTCTTT. Amino acids: CASSGHRKTMNTEAFF.

The chain links TRBV7-9 to TRBJ1-5; no reliable D call. From germline, CDR1 is SEHNR and CDR2 FQNEAQ (reference sequence). The ends were cut back, 0 bases at V and 6 bases at J, with 6 bases in the middle. This CDR3 is 13 amino acids long. CDR3 protein: CASSLAPGQPQHF. The CDR3 DNA reads TGTGCCAGCAGCTTAGCCCCGGGTCAGCCCCAGCATTTT.

The chain uses TRBV6-5 and TRBJ2-5, with 8 bases aligning to TRBD2. Looked up from germline, CDR1 is MNHEY and CDR2 is SVGAGI. V lost 0 bases to trimming and J lost 0 bases; unmatched junction nucleotides: 0. The CDR3 has 15 residues. In nucleotides, the CDR3 is TGTGCCAGCAGTTACTCTAGCGGGGACCAAGAGACCCAGTACTTC. This codes for CASSYSSGDQETQYF.

V and J are TRBV14 and TRBJ2-2; 10 bases agree with TRBD2. CDR3 length: 17 residues. Trimming cost V 2 bases and J 3 bases; bases outside gene matches: 6. Germline CDR1 and CDR2: SGHDN and FVKESK. CDR3 loop: CASSQQLAGEDTGELFF. The CDR3 nucleotides read TGTGCCAGCAGCCAACAGCTAGCGGGGGAAGACACCGGGGAGCTGTTTTTT.

This chain connects TRBV7-9 to TRBJ1-1; a weak D match, TRBD1 (6 bases). Trimming removed 0 bases from V and 4 bases from J, with 9 bases in between. The CDR3 extends over 14 amino acids. Looked up from germline, CDR1 is SEHNR and CDR2 is FQNEAQ (reference sequence). CDR3: CASSLASRGTEAFF. CDR3 nucleotide sequence: TGTGCCAGCAGCTTAGCTTCCAGGGGCACTGAAGCTTTCTTT. Full variable domain (rest looked up from reference TRBV7-9 and TRBJ1-1): DTGVSQNPRHKITKRGQNVTFRCDPISEHNRLYWYRQTLGQGPEFLTYFQNEAQLEKSRLLSDRFSAERPKGSFSTLEIQRTEQGDSAMYLCASSLASRGTEAFFGQGTRLTVV.

The sample holds one count of this clone. The chain joins TRBV16 to TRBJ2-3, with a possible D match to TRBD1 (6 bases). From germline, CDR1 is KGHSY and CDR2 FQNENV. Trimming took off 5 bases at V and 2 bases at J, with 14 bases between the two ends. The CDR3 covers 15 residues. Written as DNA, the CDR3 is TGTGCCAGCAGCTCCAGGGGAATGAACACAGATACGCAGTATTTT. Its translation is CASSSRGMNTDTQYF.

The rearrangement links TRBV4-2 to TRBJ1-2; D is undetermined. The germline V gene has CDR1 LGHNA and CDR2 YNFKEQ. The CDR3 spans 15 residues. V was cut by 3 bases and J by 2 bases, with 13 bases left in between. The CDR3 nucleotides are TGTGCCAGCAGCCAGGGTTCCGGGAAGAACTATGGCTACACCTTC. Translating gives CASSQGSGKNYGYTF.

The chain recombines TRBV28 with TRBJ1-1; 9 positions agree with TRBD1. This CDR3 is 15 amino acids long. Germline CDR1 and CDR2: MDHEN and SYDVKM. With 6 bases clipped from V and 5 bases from J, the junction kept 10 bases outside the gene matches. CDR3 protein: CASRNHRGRGTEAFF. DNA for the CDR3: TGTGCCAGCAGAAATCACAGGGGGCGCGGGACTGAAGCTTTCTTT.

This clone was picked up a small number of times. The chain uses TRBV28 and TRBJ2-1, with TRBD1 identical over 8 bases. The CDR3 loop spans 15 amino acids. J was trimmed by 7 bases and V by 6 bases; bases with no gene match: 11. The V gene's germline CDR1 is MDHEN and CDR2 SYDVKM. In nucleotides, the CDR3 is TGTGCCAGCAGCCGACAGGGGAAAAGCGAGAATGAGCAGTTCTTC. It codes for CASSRQGKSENEQFF.

The chain carries TRBV30 and TRBJ2-4, with 8 bases identical to TRBD1. V was pared by 0 bases and J by 9 bases, with 1 base of the junction left unmatched. The CDR3 has 12 amino acids. The germline V gene encodes CDR1 GTSNPN and CDR2 SVGIG (reference sequence). The CDR3 DNA reads as TGTGCCTGGAGTGTTACAGGGGGCATTCAGTACTTC. As protein: CAWSVTGGIQYF. Combining the CDR3 with reference TRBV30 and TRBJ2-4 gives the whole variable domain SQTIHQWPATLVQPVGSPLSLECTVEGTSNPNLYWYRQAAGRGLQLLFYSVGIGQISSEVPQNLSASRPQDRQFILSSKKLLLSDSGFYLCAWSVTGGIQYFGAGTRLSVL.

V is TRBV19 and J is TRBJ1-1; 8 nucleotides line up with TRBD1. CDR3 length: 16 amino acids. Unmatched junction bases numbered 6, after V lost 3 bases and J lost 0 bases. Germline assignment: CDR1 LNHDA and CDR2 SQIVND (reference sequence). CDR3 region: CASSIWSDRVNTEAFF. CDR3 bases: TGTGCCAGTAGTATTTGGTCGGACAGGGTGAACACTGAAGCTTTCTTT. The full variable domain, its missing parts supplied by reference TRBV19 and TRBJ1-1, is DGGITQSPKYLFRKEGQNVTLSCEQNLNHDAMYWYRQDPGQGLRLIYYSQIVNDFQKGDIAEGYSVSREKKESFPLTVTSAQKNPTAFYLCASSIWSDRVNTEAFFGQGTRLTVV.

The chain uses TRBV25-1 and TRBJ2-2; 10 nucleotides line up with TRBD2. CDR3 length equals 18 residues. Germline V gene sequence: CDR1 MGHDK, CDR2 SYGVNS. V gave up 1 base and J gave up 1 base; unmatched junction bases: 6. The CDR3 reads CASSELTLAGMNTGELFF. The CDR3 nucleotides read TGTGCCAGCAGTGAATTGACACTAGCGGGGATGAACACCGGGGAGCTGTTTTTT.

The V and J genes are TRBV6-1 and TRBJ1-5; 7 nucleotides match TRBD1. The CDR3 covers 13 residues. Trimming took 6 bases from V and 4 from J; bases not matched to a gene: 3. Germline lookup yields CDR1 MNHNS and CDR2 SASEGT. The chain's CDR3 is CASSLGQNQPQHF. CDR3 bases: TGTGCCAGCAGCCTGGGACAGAATCAGCCCCAGCATTTT.

The genes are TRBV28 and TRBJ2-1; TRBD1 agrees at 9 bases. The CDR3 runs to 14 residues. CDR1 MDHEN and CDR2 SYDVKM come from the germline V gene. Losses at the gene ends were 5 bases for V and 8 bases for J; bases not matched to a gene: 7. CDR3 residues: CASSRQGEQDEQFF. The CDR3 nucleotides are TGTGCCAGCAGTCGACAGGGGGAACAGGATGAGCAGTTCTTC. Based on the CDR3 plus reference TRBV28 and TRBJ2-1, the full variable domain is DVKVTQSSRYLVKRTGEKVFLECVQDMDHENMFWYRQDPGLGLRLIYFSYDVKMKEKGDIPEGYSVSREKKERFSLILESASTNQTSMYLCASSRQGEQDEQFFGPGTRLTVL.

CDR3 coding DNA: TGTGCCAGCAGCTTGGCCGGGACAACTCTGCTCGGCTACACCTTC. This encodes CASSLAGTTLLGYTF. J is TRBJ1-2 and V is TRBV5-5; D may be TRBD1 (6 bases). The length of the CDR3 is 15 residues. The V gene lost 0 bases and the J gene lost 8 bases, with 17 bases spanning the gap. Germline CDR1 is SGHKS and CDR2 is YYEKEE (reference sequence).